The 29 T cell receptor beta chains below were found in one sample sequenced in a study of shared clonotypes between healthy human individuals. TCRdb's copy holds only in-frame clones and misses some; the assay was immunoSEQ multiplex PCR. This table has about 680,000 clones, roughly 70% appearing once. Sequenced: memory CD4+ T cells sorted from blood. Subset meaning: CD45RA-negative fraction. These receptors were collected from a woman younger than 45 in good health.

V usage is TRBV10-1 and J usage is TRBJ1-1; perhaps TRBD1 as D (5 bases). The CDR3 spans 14 residues. The germline gives CDR1 WNHNN, CDR2 SYGVQD (reference sequence). V was cut by 5 bases and J by 2 bases, with 12 bases left in between. The CDR3 DNA is TGCGCCAGCAGTCGAGCGAGGGGAAACACTGAAGCTTTCTTT. It translates to CASSRARGNTEAFF.

The rearrangement uses TRBV4-2 and TRBJ2-7; 9 bases agree with TRBD2. V lost 1 base, J lost 8 bases, and 6 bases stayed unmatched. This CDR3 has 14 amino acids. Germline V CDR1 and CDR2: LGHNA, YNFKEQ. Here the CDR3 reads CASSQASGALKQYF. CDR3 in DNA: TGTGCCAGCAGCCAAGCTAGCGGGGCTCTCAAGCAGTACTTC.

The V call is TRBV6-5, the J call TRBJ1-3; tentative D call: TRBD1 (6 bases). V lost 3 bases, J lost 2 bases, and 11 bases lay in between. CDR1 and CDR2 from the germline V gene are MNHEY and SVGAGI. The length of the CDR3 is 15 residues. CDR3 coding DNA: TGTGCCAGCAGTTATCATCAGGGGCCTGGAAACACCATATATTTT. Its translation: CASSYHQGPGNTIYF.

This chain uses TRBV9 with TRBJ2-3; the D is unclear. The CDR3 spans 15 residues. Trimming stripped 0 bases from V and 1 base from J, with 9 bases between. CDR1 and CDR2 (germline): SGDLS, YYNGEE. This CDR3 is CASSVEARRTDTQYF. The DNA of the CDR3 is TGTGCCAGCAGCGTAGAGGCTAGACGCACAGATACGCAGTATTTT.

This sequence joins TRBV29-1 and TRBJ2-5; unclear D gene. Between the trimmed V and J ends, which lost 4 bases and 5 bases, there was a span of 14 bases. This CDR3 spans 13 amino acids. Per the germline V gene, CDR1 is SQVTM and CDR2 is ANQGSEA. The CDR3 spells CSVGSAVGETQYF. DNA of the CDR3: TGCAGCGTTGGTAGTGCAGTAGGGGAGACCCAGTACTTC.

CDR3 protein: CASSTAGITEQYF. The CDR3 DNA is TGTGCCAGCAGCACCGCGGGTATAACCGAGCAGTACTTC. The chain couples TRBV7-9 to TRBJ2-5; the D gene is possibly TRBD2 (5 bases). The J call may be wrong; the DNA end is better matched by TRBJ2-7. Germline-derived CDR1 and CDR2 are SEHNR and FQNEAQ (reference sequence). The CDR3 has 13 residues.

This clone was seen many times. The rearrangement joins TRBV27 to TRBJ2-7; 9 bases align to TRBD1. V lost 3 bases and J lost 2; bases outside the gene matches: 5. This CDR3 region has 15 residues. CDR1 MNHEY and CDR2 SMNVEV come from the germline V gene (reference sequence). The CDR3 spells CASSFGQGLTYEQYF. The CDR3, as DNA: TGTGCCAGCAGTTTCGGACAGGGGCTAACCTACGAGCAGTACTTC.

The V gene is TRBV7-8, the J gene TRBJ2-7, with D hard to call. Trimming shortened V by 4 bases and J by 2 bases, and 6 bases separated the two germline ends. The CDR3 contains 12 residues. The germline V gene has CDR1 SGHVS and CDR2 FQNEAQ. The CDR3 bases are TGTGCCAGCAGCTCCGCCCCCTACGAGCAGTACTTC. Amino acid sequence: CASSSAPYEQYF.

The genes are TRBV7-2 and TRBJ2-5; weak D call: TRBD2 (6 bases). The end of the DNA is better explained by TRBJ2-7, so the J call may be wrong. Germline-derived CDR1 and CDR2 are SGHTA and FQGNSA. This CDR3 is 13 amino acids long. CDR3: CASSLAGGYEQYF. CDR3 in DNA: TGTGCCAGCAGCTTAGCGGGGGGCTACGAGCAGTACTTC.

This clone was recorded many times. This chain connects TRBV2 to TRBJ1-1, with D possibly TRBD1 on 5 matching bases. The V end lost 5 bases, the J end lost 0 bases, and 10 bases lay between the germline ends. The CDR3 spans 14 residues. Germline-derived CDR1 and CDR2 are SNHLY and FYNNEI. The CDR3 loop reads CASSPQAMNTEAFF. The CDR3 nucleotides are TGTGCCAGCAGTCCACAGGCCATGAACACTGAAGCTTTCTTT. The entire variable domain, with the rest obtained from reference TRBV2 and TRBJ1-1, is as follows: EPEVTQTPSHQVTQMGQEVILRCVPISNHLYFYWYRQILGQKVEFLVSFYNNEISEKSEIFDDQFSVERPDGSNFTLKIRSTKLEDSAMYFCASSPQAMNTEAFFGQGTRLTVV.

This chain uses TRBV7-2 with TRBJ1-1, with D uncertain. CDR1 and CDR2 (germline): SGHTA, FQGNSA. This CDR3 is built from 14 residues. V lost 5 bases, J lost 5 bases, and 15 bases lay in between. The CDR3 nucleotides read TGTGCCAGCAGCCCGAACGGACTGGGGACTGAAGCTTTCTTT. This codes for CASSPNGLGTEAFF.

The V and J genes are TRBV10-3 and TRBJ1-4; D unresolved. The CDR3 totals 14 residues. Germline values: CDR1 ENHRY, CDR2 SYGVKD. V dropped 3 bases and J dropped 7 bases, with 12 bases sitting between them. DNA for the CDR3: TGTGCCATCAGTGATGGTGGAGACACTGAAAAACTGTTTTTT. Its translation is CAISDGGDTEKLFF.

The rearrangement joins TRBV5-4 to TRBJ2-1, with 8 bases matching TRBD2. The J segment lost 7 bases and the V segment lost 1 base, leaving 10 bases of the junction unmatched. This CDR3 spans 16 amino acids. CDR1 is SGHNT, CDR2 YYREEE, per germline (reference sequence). CDR3 region: CASSLISGSLLNEQFF. The CDR3, as DNA: TGTGCCAGCAGCTTGATAAGCGGGAGTCTGCTGAATGAGCAGTTCTTC.

The DNA of the CDR3 is TGTGCCAGCTCACCGCAGGGGGCTCATGAGCAGTACTTC. It yields the protein CASSPQGAHEQYF. The V call is TRBV18, the J call TRBJ2-7, with 8 bases that match TRBD1. Germline values: CDR1 KGHSH, CDR2 LQKENI. The CDR3 has 13 amino acids. V trimming: 3 bases; J trimming: 7 bases; junction bases outside the gene matches: 5.

This chain joins TRBV6-5 and TRBJ2-7; tentatively, D is TRBD1 (6 bases). There are 15 residues in the CDR3. Trimming removed 2 bases from V and 4 bases from J, with 15 bases in between. CDR1 and CDR2 from the germline V gene are MNHEY and SVGAGI. The CDR3 DNA sequence: TGTGCCAGCAGTTACCGGCCAGGGGCTAGGTACGAGCAGTACTTC. This codes for CASSYRPGARYEQYF.

The chain recombines TRBV28 with TRBJ1-5; 8 bases map to TRBD1. The CDR3 contains 14 residues. CDR1 is MDHEN, CDR2 SYDVKM, per germline. Losses at the gene ends were 9 bases for V and 5 bases for J; bases not matched to a gene: 9. The CDR3 nucleotides read TGTGCCAGTAGACAGGGGCTGGGAGATCAGCCCCAGCATTTT. The encoded protein is CASRQGLGDQPQHF.

This clone occurred a few times. Other DNA sequences from this sample encode an identical CDR3 as well. This sequence joins TRBV27 and TRBJ1-5; D not certain. The germline V and J ends were trimmed by 6 bases and 3 bases, with 6 bases remaining between them. The CDR3 contains 12 residues. Looked up from germline, CDR1 is MNHEY and CDR2 is SMNVEV (reference sequence). The CDR3 DNA follows: TGTGCCAGCAGCCGGATCAATCAGCCCCAGCATTTT. It codes for CASSRINQPQHF.

The V call is TRBV27, the J call TRBJ1-5; D unresolved. V shed 1 base and J shed 9 bases, with 19 bases lying between them. This CDR3 comprises 16 residues. CDR1 and CDR2 (germline): MNHEY, SMNVEV (reference sequence). The CDR3 nucleotides read TGTGCCAGCAGTTTATTTCGGGGTCAGGCCGTTGGGCCCCAGCATTTT. Its protein product is CASSLFRGQAVGPQHF.

In regard to this clone: A far larger clone is one nucleotide away, so this likely arose from a read error. Other DNA sequences in this sample translate to the same CDR3. The chain uses TRBV2 and TRBJ2-7, with D possibly matching TRBD1 (5 bases). The CDR3 is 14 amino acids. In germline, CDR1 is SNHLY, CDR2 FYNNEI. The CDR3 DNA sequence: TGTGCCAGCAGTGAAGCGGGCGGACAATACGAGCAGTACTTT. It encodes CASSEAGGQYEQYF.

The chain carries TRBV27 and TRBJ2-7, with TRBD2 as a possible D gene (5 bases). The germline CDR1 and CDR2 sequences are MNHEY and SMNVEV (reference sequence). V was clipped by 5 bases and J by 1 base, with 9 bases between them. The CDR3 contains 13 residues. The CDR3 here is CASSRPGSYEQYF. CDR3 nucleotide sequence: TGTGCCAGCAGTCGGCCGGGGTCCTACGAGCAGTACTTC.

V and J are TRBV5-1 and TRBJ1-2, with D perhaps TRBD1 (6 bases). V dropped 5 bases and J dropped 4 bases, with 9 bases sitting between them. Germline assignment: CDR1 SGHRS and CDR2 YFSETQ. CDR3 length equals 12 residues. CDR3 loop: CASRTGTYGYTF. In DNA, the CDR3 is TGCGCCAGCAGAACAGGGACCTATGGCTACACCTTC.

This clone was detected once. This rearrangement joins TRBV7-9 to TRBJ2-7, with TRBD2 matching over 8 bases. Trimming removed 5 bases from V and 0 bases from J; junction bases left unmatched: 6. Germline V gene lookup returns CDR1 SEHNR and CDR2 FQNEAQ (reference sequence). CDR3 size: 15 residues. CDR3 DNA: TGTGCCAGCAGCGTTAGCGGGATCGGCTCCTACGAGCAGTACTTC. It is translated as CASSVSGIGSYEQYF.

The J gene is TRBJ2-7, the V gene TRBV25-1; 8 positions agree with TRBD1. The CDR3 runs to 15 residues. With 1 base clipped from V and 1 base from J, the junction kept 3 bases outside the gene matches. CDR1 and CDR2 (germline): MGHDK, SYGVNS. This CDR3 is CASSESWTGSYEQYF. CDR3 coding DNA: TGTGCCAGCAGTGAATCATGGACAGGGTCCTACGAGCAGTACTTC.

The chain is built from TRBV19 and TRBJ2-5, with 7 positions matching TRBD1. J lost 2 bases, V lost 5 bases, and 8 bases had no gene match. Germline V gives CDR1 LNHDA, CDR2 SQIVND (reference sequence). The CDR3 runs to 15 residues. The CDR3 DNA is TGTGCCAGTAGTCTCAGGGGGTCGGGGCAAGAGACCCAGTACTTC. The encoded protein is CASSLRGSGQETQYF.

This sequence joins TRBV5-1 and TRBJ2-1; 7 nucleotides agree with TRBD1. V shed 3 bases, J shed 0 bases, and the junction held 6 bases outside the gene matches. This CDR3 is 16 amino acids long. Germline V CDR1 and CDR2: SGHRS, YFSETQ. The CDR3 spells CASSSTGASSYNEQFF. The CDR3 DNA reads TGCGCCAGCAGCTCAACAGGGGCGAGCTCCTACAATGAGCAGTTCTTC. Combining the CDR3 with reference TRBV5-1 and TRBJ2-1 gives the whole variable domain KAGVTQTPRYLIKTRGQQVTLSCSPISGHRSVSWYQQTPGQGLQFLFEYFSETQRNKGNFPGRFSGRQFSNSRSEMNVSTLELGDSALYLCASSSTGASSYNEQFFGPGTRLTVL.

This clone was seen only once. The V call is TRBV5-1, the J call TRBJ1-4; no clear D gene. This CDR3 contains 14 residues. The germline CDR1 and CDR2 sequences are SGHRS and YFSETQ. V shed 0 bases and J shed 2 bases, with 5 bases lying between them. The CDR3 nucleotides read TGCGCCAGCAGCTTGGTTGGGACTAATGAAAAACTGTTTTTT. Translation gives CASSLVGTNEKLFF.

The chain couples TRBV2 to TRBJ2-5, with 7 positions matching TRBD1. Germline loops: CDR1 SNHLY, CDR2 FYNNEI. The trim removed 5 bases at V and 5 bases at J, leaving 8 bases unmatched. CDR3 length: 14 amino acids. The CDR3 DNA is TGTGCCAGCAGTCATACAGGGGTGGGGGAGACCCAGTACTTC. Its translation: CASSHTGVGETQYF.

This rearrangement joins TRBV7-2 to TRBJ2-7, with D unclear. This CDR3 is built from 12 residues. Trimming took off 2 bases at V and 7 bases at J, with 9 bases between the two ends. Germline loops: CDR1 SGHTA, CDR2 FQGNSA. The CDR3 reads CASSLTADEQYF. The CDR3 region has the DNA TGTGCCAGCAGCTTAACGGCAGATGAGCAGTACTTC.

V is TRBV11-3 and J is TRBJ2-3; the match to TRBD2 covers 8 bases. Germline V gene data show CDR1 as SGHNT and CDR2 as YENEEA. V shed 7 bases and J 0 bases; nucleotides not matched to a gene: 6. The CDR3 runs 15 residues. The CDR3 nucleotides are TGTGCCAGCATTCGGGGGGGTTTTAGCACAGATACGCAGTATTTT. Amino acid sequence: CASIRGGFSTDTQYF. Full variable domain (missing parts from reference TRBV11-3 and TRBJ2-3): EAGVVQSPRYKIIEKKQPVAFWCNPISGHNTLYWYLQNLGQGPELLIRYENEEAVDDSQLPKDRFSAERLKGVDSTLKIQPAELGDSAVYLCASIRGGFSTDTQYFGPGTRLTVL.